This T cell receptor beta chain came from a study of T cell responses to AZD1222 COVID-19 vaccine. Across the whole study: Second-dose groups at about 4 or about 12 weeks were pooled. The study, taken as a whole, reports: Across spike, vaccine-associated CD4 TCRs were found, dominant at 160-218 and 743-854. Donors in the cohort were predominantly white British and more often female, and clonal diversity was possibly underestimated.

CDR3 length: 13 amino acids. The germline gives CDR1 LGHDT, CDR2 YNNKEL (reference sequence). Deletions cut 5 bases from V and 7 bases from J, with 14 bases between. About this clone itself: Its antigen is not known.

Produced via immunoSEQ multiplex PCR; TCRdb's table is partial and in-frame only. The table lists about 130,000 clones, approximately 94% of them singletons. The chain couples TRBV3-1 (or the pseudogene TRBV3-2) to TRBJ1-1; perhaps TRBD1 as D (5 bases). This clonotype originated in an adult in good health. This specimen was peripheral blood, taken on day 0 of AZD1222 vaccination. CDR3 in DNA: TGTGCCAGCAGCAATTTCCAGGGTAATGAAGCTTTCTTT. It translates to CASSNFQGNEAFF.